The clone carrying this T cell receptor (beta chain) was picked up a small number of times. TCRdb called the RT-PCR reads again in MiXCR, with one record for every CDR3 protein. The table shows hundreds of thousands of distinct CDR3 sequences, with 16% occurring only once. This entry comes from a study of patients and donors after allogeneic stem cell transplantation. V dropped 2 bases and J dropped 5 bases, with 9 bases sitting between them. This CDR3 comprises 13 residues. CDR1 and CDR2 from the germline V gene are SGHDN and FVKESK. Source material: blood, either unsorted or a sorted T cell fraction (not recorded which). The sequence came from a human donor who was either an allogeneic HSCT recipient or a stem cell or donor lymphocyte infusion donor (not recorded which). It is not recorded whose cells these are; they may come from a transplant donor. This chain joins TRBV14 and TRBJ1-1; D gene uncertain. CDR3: CASSQYLGTEAFF. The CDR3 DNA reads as TGTGCCAGCAGCCAATACTTGGGAACTGAAGCTTTCTTT.